This T cell receptor (beta chain) is from a study of control samples from healthy donors and cancer patients. Here immunoSEQ multiplex PCR was the method, and the copy in TCRdb shows in-frame clones only, minus some. This sample has around 30,000 clones; over 75% occur once, and the top ten carry 6.5% to 8.5%. V dropped 2 bases and J dropped 7 bases, with 15 bases sitting between them. Germline V gene lookup returns CDR1 MNHNS and CDR2 SASEGT. The CDR3 has 15 residues. The TCR sequence derives from an older woman with head and neck cancer. The rearrangement uses TRBV6-1 and TRBJ1-5, with a weak D call TRBD1 (6 bases). Source material: PBMCs. The CDR3 bases are TGTGCCAGCAGTGAATTTGTCAGGGGTGGACAGCCCCAGCATTTT. Translated: CASSEFVRGGQPQHF.